The T cell receptor (beta chain) under discussion was sequenced for a study of molecular identifiers for immune sequencing clone quantification. Study-wide points: Highly expanded clones may be undercounted when identical TCR molecules share barcodes.

Using its own MiXCR run on the PCR reads, TCRdb lists one record per CDR3 protein. The repertoire holds around 480,000 distinct CDR3 sequences, with 20% to 25% as singletons. A CD8+CD4-CCR7+CD45RA+ phenotype served as the sorting definition for naive CD8 T cells. As for this clonotype: Its matching antigen is unknown. Given a much more abundant clone one base away, this may be a read error.

The specimen sequenced was naive CD8+ T cells from blood, with Jurkat cell RNA spiked in. Documented subset: FACS-sorted CD8+CD4-CCR7+CD45RA+ naive T cells. The receptor comes from a human donor in good health. Some libraries in this study had Jurkat cell RNA spiked in.

CDR3 region: CGARDLGETEAFF. CDR3 in DNA: TGCGGTGCTAGAGATCTGGGGGAAACTGAAGCTTTCTTT. The chain combines TRBV20-1 with TRBJ1-1; tentatively, D is TRBD1 (5 bases). Per the germline V gene, CDR1 is DFQATT and CDR2 is SNEGSKA (reference sequence). The CDR3 totals 13 residues.